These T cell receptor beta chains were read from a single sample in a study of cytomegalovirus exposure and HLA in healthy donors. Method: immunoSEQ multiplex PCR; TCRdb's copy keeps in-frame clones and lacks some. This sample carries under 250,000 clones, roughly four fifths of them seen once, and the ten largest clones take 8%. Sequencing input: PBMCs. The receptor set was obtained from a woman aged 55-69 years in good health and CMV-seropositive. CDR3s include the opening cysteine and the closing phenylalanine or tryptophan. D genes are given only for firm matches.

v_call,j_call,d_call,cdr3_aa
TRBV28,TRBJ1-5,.,CATYRVDQPQHF
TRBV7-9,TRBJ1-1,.,CASSAHGQSPMNTEAFF
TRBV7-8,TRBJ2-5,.,CASSLDPGEETQYF
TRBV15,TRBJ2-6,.,CATSRDRGGVTSFRANVLTF
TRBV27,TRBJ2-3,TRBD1,CASSLSGQGIVRNTQYF
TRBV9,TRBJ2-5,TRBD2,CASSVGASGRAEETQYF
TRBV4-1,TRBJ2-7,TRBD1,CASSRTGDIYEQYF
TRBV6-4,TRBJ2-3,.,CASSKGRSTDTQYF
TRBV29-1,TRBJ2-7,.,CSVSQGFGEQYF
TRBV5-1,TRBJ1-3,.,CASSLDAGAGNTIYF
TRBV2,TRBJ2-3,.,CASSVTLGTSYTDTQYF
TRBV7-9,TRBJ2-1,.,CASSLEGSNEQFF
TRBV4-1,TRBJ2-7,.,CASSQGAPSYEQYF
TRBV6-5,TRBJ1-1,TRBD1,CASSVPGQAFAFF
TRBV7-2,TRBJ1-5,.,CASSSFNQPQHF
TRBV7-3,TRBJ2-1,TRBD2,CASRPGLAGRVHEQFF
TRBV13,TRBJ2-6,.,CASSFYRGAALAGANVLTF
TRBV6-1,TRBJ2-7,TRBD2,CASSEMTSGTEERYF
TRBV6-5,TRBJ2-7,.,CASSYSGAYEQYF
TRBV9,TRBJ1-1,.,CASSVVPENTEAFF
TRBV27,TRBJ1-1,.,CASSLISGNTEAFF
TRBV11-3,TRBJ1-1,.,CASSLGTLNTEAFF
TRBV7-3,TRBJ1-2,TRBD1,CASSLSGGADGYTF
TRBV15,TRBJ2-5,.,CATSRWGGRETQYF
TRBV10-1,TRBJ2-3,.,CASSESRGPRDTQYF
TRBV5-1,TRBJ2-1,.,CASSLGYGGTSYNEQFF
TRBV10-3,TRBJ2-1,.,CAIKPGALNEQFF
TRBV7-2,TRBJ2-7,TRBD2,CASSLPIWASGSYEQYF
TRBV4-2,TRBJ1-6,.,CASSQDIRGSPLHF
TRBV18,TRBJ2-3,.,CASSPKSGGTDTQYF
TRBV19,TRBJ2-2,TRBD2,CASSLRRMSSGTANTGELFF
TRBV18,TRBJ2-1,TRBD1,CASSNPGQGANEQFF
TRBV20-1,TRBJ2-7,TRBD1,CSATGVLEQYF
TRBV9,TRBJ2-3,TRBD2,CASSVSASGINTQYF
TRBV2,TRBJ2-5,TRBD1,CASSEDRVQETQYF
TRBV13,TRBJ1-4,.,CASSVEGGEKLFF
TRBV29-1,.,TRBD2,CSSVVAGTNEQYF
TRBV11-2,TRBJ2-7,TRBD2,CASSPLGLDSYEQYF
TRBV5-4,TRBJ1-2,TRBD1,CASSRQGPGYGYTF
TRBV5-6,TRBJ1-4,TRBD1,CASSFGTGGINEKLFF
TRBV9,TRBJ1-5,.,CASSPGVFSNQPQHF
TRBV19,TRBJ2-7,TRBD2,CASSPKTSGMYEQYF
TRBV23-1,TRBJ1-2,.,CASPENGEGYGYTF
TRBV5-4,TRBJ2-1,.,CASSFSGGNNEQFF
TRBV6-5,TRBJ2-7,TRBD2,CASRGGLAGVEQYF
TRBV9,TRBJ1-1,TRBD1,CASSRTGGNTEAFF
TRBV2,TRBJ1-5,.,CASSAHAYSNQPQHF
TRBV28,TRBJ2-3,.,CASSLMAGASTDTQYF
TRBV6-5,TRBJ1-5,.,CATTQGLNQLQHF
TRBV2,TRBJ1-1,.,CASRVQTGRNTEAFF
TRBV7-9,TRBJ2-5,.,CASSLPGEETQYF
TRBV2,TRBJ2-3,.,CASSGDESTDTQYF
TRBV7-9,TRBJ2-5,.,CASSLAGGQETQYF
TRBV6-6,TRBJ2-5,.,CAIRVQEETQYF
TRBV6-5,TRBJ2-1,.,CASSGDFNNEQFF
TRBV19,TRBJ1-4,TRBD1,CASSSWDSLTTNEKLFF
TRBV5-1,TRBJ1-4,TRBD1,CASSLGPQGEKLFF
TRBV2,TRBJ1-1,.,CASREMNTEAFF
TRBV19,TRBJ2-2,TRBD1,CASSLNMDRGFFTGELFF